The clone carrying this T cell receptor (beta chain) was seen ten or more times. Its antigen remains unidentified. The ends were cut back, 5 bases at V and 6 bases at J, with 22 bases in the middle. Germline values: CDR1 LNHDA, CDR2 SQIVND (reference sequence). The CDR3 extends over 16 amino acids. TCR beta CDR3 amplification used RNA transcripts. Amplification began with first-round RT-PCR using HTBI primers, then second-round multiplex PCR was performed. TCRdb re-analysed the multiplex PCR reads in MiXCR, keeping a single row per CDR3 protein. The sample holds 350,000 to 450,000 distinct CDR3 sequences, 15% to 20% seen once. The data are from a study of Graves' ophthalmopathy and Graves' hyperthyroidism. On the study more broadly: Blood was drawn at initial diagnosis, before any treatment.

Findings of the study overall: The model reached 70% to 71% sensitivity and about 72% specificity for predicting ophthalmopathy progression.

The receptor's source is a woman aged 18-30 years with Graves' ophthalmopathy. The chain links TRBV19 to TRBJ1-1, with D perhaps TRBD1 (5 bases). Material for sequencing was peripheral blood. The CDR3 is CASSRGEGFGPPEAFF. DNA of the CDR3: TGTGCCAGTAGTCGAGGGGAGGGGTTCGGCCCCCCTGAAGCTTTCTTT.